Below are 10 T cell receptor beta chains sequenced from a single sample in a study of human T cells and chemical hapten exposure. Time point specified: pre-sensitization, week 0. Treatment meaning: therapeutic diphenylcyclopropenone sensitization with weekly scalp DPC. TCRdb fed the RACE reads into MiXCR, producing one record per CDR3 protein. The sample lists about 380,000 distinct CDR3 sequences, approximately 5.1% occurring once. The sample consisted of whole blood, taken in connection with sensitization to the hapten diphenylcyclopropenone (DPC). The receptor set was obtained from a woman aged 45-60 years with alopecia areata. Some clones in this sample may be carry-over from other donors' samples.

This clonotype was seen at least ten times. The chain is built from TRBV3-1 and TRBJ2-5; 8 bases agree with TRBD2. Germline loops: CDR1 LGHDT, CDR2 YNNKEL (reference sequence). The CDR3 runs to 14 residues. Trimming took 2 bases from V and 4 from J; bases not matched to a gene: 3. The CDR3 sequence: CASSQSGRGETQYF. The DNA for the CDR3 is TGTGCCAGCAGCCAAAGCGGGAGAGGAGAGACCCAGTACTTC.

This clonotype has a count of ten or more. The chain couples TRBV4-3 to TRBJ1-5; TRBD1 might be the D (6 bases). The germline V gene has CDR1 LGHNA and CDR2 YSLEER. V lost 0 bases and J 6 bases, leaving 15 bases between the germline ends. The CDR3 is 16 amino acids. CDR3 sequence (DNA): TGCGCCAGCAGCCAAGAATGGACAGACGGCCTTCAGCCCCAGCATTTT. Protein sequence: CASSQEWTDGLQPQHF.

This clonotype appeared many times. This sequence joins TRBV9 and TRBJ2-2; tentatively, D is TRBD2 (6 bases). Germline assignment: CDR1 SGDLS and CDR2 YYNGEE. This CDR3 has 14 amino acids. Trimming removed 4 bases at V and 3 bases at J, with 10 bases between. The chain's CDR3 is CASSPRGDTGELFF. DNA for the CDR3: TGTGCCAGCAGCCCCCGCGGGGACACCGGGGAGCTGTTTTTT.

This clonotype was detected a few times. V usage is TRBV7-2 and J usage is TRBJ2-5; maybe TRBD1 (5 bases). V was clipped by 2 bases and J by 5 bases, with 12 bases between them. The germline V gene encodes CDR1 SGHTA and CDR2 FQGNSA. CDR3 length: 14 amino acids. CDR3 in DNA: TGTGCCAGCAGCTTACGGCCCAGGGCCGAGACCCAGTACTTC. This translates into CASSLRPRAETQYF.

A few counts support this clonotype. The chain combines TRBV12-3 or TRBV12-4 with TRBJ1-6; 8 bases are shared with TRBD1. After removal of 4 bases from V and 7 bases from J, the junction contained 3 bases not matched to a gene. The CDR3 has 14 amino acids. The CDR3 DNA reads as TGTGCCAGCAGTTGGGACAGGAGAAATTCACCCCTCCACTTT. This sequence encodes CASSWDRRNSPLHF.

This clonotype was picked up many times. J is TRBJ2-5 and V is TRBV3-1; no clear D gene. CDR1 and CDR2 (germline): LGHDT, YNNKEL (reference sequence). The CDR3 consists of 15 residues. Trimming left V 0 bases short and J 5 bases short, with 13 bases between. The CDR3, as DNA: TGTGCCAGCAGCCAAGATCTGTCGAGCGTCGAGACCCAGTACTTC. This sequence encodes CASSQDLSSVETQYF.

Ten or more counts support this clonotype. CDR3 region: CASSLSGASTGELFF. The CDR3 nucleotides are TGTGCCAGCAGCTTAAGCGGGGCGAGCACCGGGGAGCTGTTTTTT. The chain carries TRBV11-2 and TRBJ2-2; TRBD2 matches 7 bases. The length of the CDR3 is 15 residues. Trimming cost V 2 bases and J 4 bases; bases outside gene matches: 4. Germline CDR1 reads SGHAT; CDR2 reads FQNNGV.

This clonotype was counted a few times. The chain couples TRBV4-2 to TRBJ1-1; no firm D call. With 1 base removed from V and 1 base from J, the gap between germline ends came to 4 bases. The CDR3 covers 13 residues. CDR1 and CDR2 from the germline V gene are LGHNA and YNFKEQ. For the CDR3, the DNA is TGTGCCAGCAGCCAAGTACAGAACACTGAAGCTTTCTTT. It specifies CASSQVQNTEAFF.

In this sample, this clonotype turned up many times. This CDR3 reads CSVEDSSDTQYF. In DNA, the CDR3 is TGCAGCGTTGAAGATTCCTCAGATACGCAGTATTTT. The V call is TRBV29-1, the J call TRBJ2-3; D is uncertain. CDR1 and CDR2 from the germline V gene are SQVTM and ANQGSEA. This CDR3 contains 12 residues. The ends were cut back, 0 bases at V and 4 bases at J, with 5 bases in the middle.

This clonotype was detected once. The chain joins TRBV20-1 to TRBJ1-5; a possible D gene is TRBD1 (6 bases). The CDR3 runs to 13 residues. V shed 3 bases and J shed 10 bases, with 16 bases lying between them. Germline CDR1 and CDR2: DFQATT and SNEGSKA (reference sequence). CDR3 sequence reads: CSASRDTSEPQHF. CDR3 DNA sequence: TGCAGTGCTAGTAGGGACACAAGCGAACCCCAGCATTTT.